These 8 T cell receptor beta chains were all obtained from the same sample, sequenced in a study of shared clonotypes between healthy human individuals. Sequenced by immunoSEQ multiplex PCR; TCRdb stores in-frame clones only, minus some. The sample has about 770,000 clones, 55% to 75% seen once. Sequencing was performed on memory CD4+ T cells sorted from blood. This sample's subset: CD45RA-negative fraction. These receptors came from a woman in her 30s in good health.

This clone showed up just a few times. CDR3 in amino acids: CASSFPVSNQPQHF. Written as DNA, the CDR3 is TGTGCCAGCAGTTTTCCAGTTAGCAATCAGCCCCAGCATTTT. The genes are TRBV28 and TRBJ1-5; no firm D call. The CDR3 length is 14 residues. V dropped 3 bases and J dropped 0 bases, with 6 bases sitting between them. Germline V gene data show CDR1 as MDHEN and CDR2 as SYDVKM. The full variable domain, completed using reference TRBV28 and TRBJ1-5, is DVKVTQSSRYLVKRTGEKVFLECVQDMDHENMFWYRQDPGLGLRLIYFSYDVKMKEKGDIPEGYSVSREKKERFSLILESASTNQTSMYLCASSFPVSNQPQHFGDGTRLSIL.

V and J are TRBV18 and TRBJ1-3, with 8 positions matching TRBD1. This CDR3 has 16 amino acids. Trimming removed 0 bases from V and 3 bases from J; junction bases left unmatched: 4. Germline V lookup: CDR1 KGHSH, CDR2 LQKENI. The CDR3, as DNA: TGTGCCAGCTCACCACCGCAGGGGGCGAGTGGAAACACCATATATTTT. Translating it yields CASSPPQGASGNTIYF.

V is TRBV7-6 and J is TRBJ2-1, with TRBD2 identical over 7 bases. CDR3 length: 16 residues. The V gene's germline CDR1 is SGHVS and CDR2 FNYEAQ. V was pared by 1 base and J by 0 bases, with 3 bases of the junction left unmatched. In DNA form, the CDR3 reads TGTGCCAGCAGCTTAGTTGGCGGGAGCTCCTACAATGAGCAGTTCTTC. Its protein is CASSLVGGSSYNEQFF.

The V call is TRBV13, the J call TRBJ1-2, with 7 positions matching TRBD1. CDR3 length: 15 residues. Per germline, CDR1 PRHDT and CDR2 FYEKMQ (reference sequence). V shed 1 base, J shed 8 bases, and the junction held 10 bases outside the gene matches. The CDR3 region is CASSLAGDRLRGYTF. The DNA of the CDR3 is TGTGCCAGCAGCTTAGCGGGGGACAGACTTAGGGGCTACACCTTC.

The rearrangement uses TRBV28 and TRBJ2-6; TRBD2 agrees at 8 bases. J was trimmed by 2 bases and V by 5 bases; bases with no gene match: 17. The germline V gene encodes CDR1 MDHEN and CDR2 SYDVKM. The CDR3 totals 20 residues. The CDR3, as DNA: TGTGCCAGCAGTCCGCGGTTAGGTAGCGGGAATTTGGCTGGGGCCAACGTCCTGACTTTC. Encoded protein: CASSPRLGSGNLAGANVLTF.

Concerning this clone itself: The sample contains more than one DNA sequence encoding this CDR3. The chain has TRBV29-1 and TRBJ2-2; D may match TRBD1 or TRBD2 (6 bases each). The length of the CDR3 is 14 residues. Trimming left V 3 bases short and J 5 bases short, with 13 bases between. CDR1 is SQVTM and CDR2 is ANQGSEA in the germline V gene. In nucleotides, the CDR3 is TGCAGCGTTGAGAGGAGGGGGAGAACCGGGGAGCTGTTTTTT. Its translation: CSVERRGRTGELFF.

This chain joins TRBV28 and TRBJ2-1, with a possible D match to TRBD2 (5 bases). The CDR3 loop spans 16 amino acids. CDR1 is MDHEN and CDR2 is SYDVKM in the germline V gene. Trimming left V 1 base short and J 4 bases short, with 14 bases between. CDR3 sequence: CASSLFVGEEYNEQFF. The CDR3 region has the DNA TGTGCCAGCAGTTTATTTGTGGGAGAGGAGTACAATGAGCAGTTCTTC.

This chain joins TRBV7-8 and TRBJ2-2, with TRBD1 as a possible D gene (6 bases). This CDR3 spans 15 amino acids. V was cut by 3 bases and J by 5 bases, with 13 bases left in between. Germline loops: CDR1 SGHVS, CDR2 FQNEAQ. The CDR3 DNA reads TGTGCCAGCAGCTTGTTCCGGCAGGGGACCGGGGAGCTGTTTTTT. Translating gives CASSLFRQGTGELFF.